Below, 30 T cell receptor beta chains from the same sample are listed, as sequenced in a study of T cells after yellow fever vaccination. TCRdb independently ran MiXCR on the 5' RACE reads; one entry per CDR3 protein. The repertoire holds some 220,000 distinct CDR3 sequences, with less than 3.5% as singletons. The material sequenced was CD4+ T cells sorted from PBMCs, taken 10 days after the yellow fever booster vaccination. Receptor source: a man aged 18 to 29 who received the YFV17D yellow fever vaccine.

This clonotype was seen at least ten times. The chain has TRBV5-1 and TRBJ1-5; no reliable D call. V lost 0 bases and J 0 bases, leaving 7 bases between the germline ends. The CDR3 has 15 amino acids. The germline V gene has CDR1 SGHRS and CDR2 YFSETQ. DNA for the CDR3: TGCGCCAGCAGCTTGGGGGATTATAGCAATCAGCCCCAGCATTTT. Translating it yields CASSLGDYSNQPQHF.

The sample holds many counts of this clonotype. V and J are TRBV5-1 and TRBJ1-2; D is possibly TRBD1 (6 bases). In germline, CDR1 is SGHRS, CDR2 YFSETQ. V was trimmed by 0 bases and J by 6 bases, leaving 9 bases between them. The CDR3 covers 13 residues. The CDR3 region is CASSLAAGDGYTF. The CDR3 bases are TGCGCCAGCAGCTTGGCGGCAGGGGATGGCTACACCTTC.

This clonotype was picked up many times. V gene TRBV12-3 or TRBV12-4 combines with J gene TRBJ2-7; 9 bases line up with TRBD1. The CDR3 consists of 13 residues. The J segment lost 4 bases and the V segment lost 6 bases, leaving 4 bases of the junction unmatched. The CDR3 DNA reads as TGTGCCAGCAGCACCGGGACAGGGTACGAGCAGTACTTC. Its translation is CASSTGTGYEQYF.

This clonotype was seen many times. The chain links TRBV7-9 to TRBJ2-7; 7 bases map to TRBD1. CDR1 and CDR2 (germline): SEHNR, FQNEAQ (reference sequence). The CDR3 contains 15 residues. Trimming took 4 bases from V and 0 from J; bases not matched to a gene: 6. DNA of the CDR3: TGTGCCAGCAGCTACGGACAGGCCAACTCCTACGAGCAGTACTTC. Protein sequence: CASSYGQANSYEQYF.

This clonotype was counted a few times. The rearrangement joins TRBV7-2 to TRBJ1-2; D remains ambiguous. Trimming stripped 5 bases from V and 5 bases from J, with 9 bases between. The CDR3 runs to 12 residues. Germline CDR1 and CDR2: SGHTA and FQGNSA. The CDR3 loop reads CASSQQPYGYTF. DNA for the CDR3: TGTGCCAGCAGCCAACAACCATATGGCTACACCTTC.

This clonotype was counted between two and nine times. The chain couples TRBV7-2 to TRBJ1-6; 9 bases agree with TRBD1. The ends lost 5 bases at V and 8 bases at J; junction bases unmatched: 7. Looked up from germline, CDR1 is SGHTA and CDR2 is FQGNSA. This CDR3 has 15 residues. CDR3 DNA: TGTGCCAGCAGCCTGAACAGGGGGCATGATTCACCCCTCCACTTT. Translated: CASSLNRGHDSPLHF.

This clonotype was counted many times. This chain joins TRBV5-1 and TRBJ1-6; no definite D call. Deletions cut 1 base from V and 8 bases from J, with 13 bases between. CDR3 size: 15 residues. Germline values: CDR1 SGHRS, CDR2 YFSETQ. CDR3 residues: CASSLLPSRDSPLHF. The CDR3 coding sequence is TGCGCCAGCAGCTTGCTCCCCTCACGGGATTCACCCCTCCACTTT. Based on the CDR3 plus reference TRBV5-1 and TRBJ1-6, the full variable domain is KAGVTQTPRYLIKTRGQQVTLSCSPISGHRSVSWYQQTPGQGLQFLFEYFSETQRNKGNFPGRFSGRQFSNSRSEMNVSTLELGDSALYLCASSLLPSRDSPLHFGNGTRLTVT.

This chain uses TRBV10-3 with TRBJ2-5; 13 nucleotides match TRBD2. The V and J ends lost 6 bases and 5 bases, in that order; junction bases with no gene match: 6. The CDR3 is 15 amino acids. Germline values: CDR1 ENHRY, CDR2 SYGVKD. Written as DNA, the CDR3 is TGTGCCATCAGAACTAGCGGGGGGGCCCTCGAGACCCAGTACTTC. It encodes CAIRTSGGALETQYF.

This clonotype was found a few times. The chain couples TRBV5-1 to TRBJ1-2, with D tentatively TRBD1 (5 bases). Trimming removed 5 bases at V and 6 bases at J, with 17 bases between. The CDR3 has 14 residues. Germline V gene data show CDR1 as SGHRS and CDR2 as YFSETQ. Written as DNA, the CDR3 is TGCGCCAGCAGTGAGGGGCTCCTGGTAGATGGCTACACCTTC. Translated: CASSEGLLVDGYTF.

This clonotype was found many times. The V call is TRBV12-3 or TRBV12-4, the J call TRBJ1-5; D ambiguous. Trimming pared 6 bases from V and 5 bases from J, leaving 14 bases between. This CDR3 region has 14 residues. Here the CDR3 DNA reads TGTGCCAGCAGCTTGGACGGTATTCATCAGCCCCAGCATTTT. Amino acid sequence: CASSLDGIHQPQHF.

In its sample, this clonotype was seen many times. For the CDR3, the DNA is TGCGCCAGCAGCTCCCGGGTGGTAGGGAGTAACGAAAAACTGTTTTTT. Encoded protein: CASSSRVVGSNEKLFF. The J gene is TRBJ1-4, the V gene TRBV5-1; the D is unclear. The CDR3 sequence is 16 residues long. Germline V gene lookup returns CDR1 SGHRS and CDR2 YFSETQ. V was cut by 3 bases and J by 8 bases, with 20 bases left in between.

V usage is TRBV25-1 and J usage is TRBJ1-5; the D gene is possibly TRBD1 (5 bases). Germline V gene data show CDR1 as MGHDK and CDR2 as SYGVNS. V lost 6 bases to trimming and J lost 5 bases, with 14 bases between them. The CDR3 covers 14 residues. CDR3 coding DNA: TGTGCCAGCAGCGAGGGGCAGCCCGATCAGCCCCAGCATTTT. This codes for CASSEGQPDQPQHF.

This clonotype is termed medium-sized (0.01 to 0.1%). The chain uses TRBV5-1 and TRBJ1-1, with a tentative D call TRBD1 (6 bases). Germline lookup yields CDR1 SGHRS and CDR2 YFSETQ. V was shortened by 4 bases and J by 3 bases, with 13 bases between the two germline ends. The CDR3 length is 14 residues. CDR3 in DNA: TGCGCCAGCAGCACCAGGGGCTCGGACACTGAAGCTTTCTTT. It yields the protein CASSTRGSDTEAFF. Full variable domain (missing parts from reference TRBV5-1 and TRBJ1-1): KAGVTQTPRYLIKTRGQQVTLSCSPISGHRSVSWYQQTPGQGLQFLFEYFSETQRNKGNFPGRFSGRQFSNSRSEMNVSTLELGDSALYLCASSTRGSDTEAFFGQGTRLTVV.

This clonotype appeared many times. The chain carries TRBV5-1 and TRBJ2-1; TRBD2 agrees at 8 bases. The CDR3 has 15 residues. J lost 4 bases, V lost 0 bases, and 3 bases had no gene match. Per germline, CDR1 SGHRS and CDR2 YFSETQ. The CDR3 loop is CASSLGSSGYNEQFF. Written as DNA, the CDR3 is TGCGCCAGCAGCTTGGGCTCTAGCGGGTACAATGAGCAGTTCTTC.

This clonotype was picked up a small number of times. This chain uses TRBV6-5 with TRBJ1-2; D may be TRBD1 (5 bases). From germline, CDR1 is MNHEY and CDR2 SVGAGI. V was cut by 6 bases and J by 6 bases, with 20 bases left in between. This CDR3 is 15 amino acids long. The DNA for the CDR3 is TGTGCCAGCAGAGACCCTGGGGCGTCCCGCGATGGCTACACCTTC. It encodes CASRDPGASRDGYTF.

This clonotype was picked up many times. The chain couples TRBV6-2 or TRBV6-3 to TRBJ2-2, with D possibly being TRBD1 (5 bases). Between the trimmed V and J ends, which lost 8 bases and 1 base, there was a span of 14 bases. Germline V gene lookup returns CDR1 MNHEY and CDR2 SVGEGT. The CDR3 sequence is 15 residues long. CDR3 residues: CASYQGRWNTGELFF. CDR3 nucleotides: TGTGCCAGCTACCAGGGCCGGTGGAACACCGGGGAGCTGTTTTTT.

This chain joins TRBV4-1 and TRBJ2-5; TRBD1 might be the D (5 bases). V was cut by 1 base and J by 5 bases, with 14 bases left in between. The CDR3 extends over 15 amino acids. Per germline, CDR1 MGHRA and CDR2 YSYEKL. CDR3 DNA: TGCGCCAGCAGCCAAGTCCAGGGAATAGGGGAGACCCAGTACTTC. As protein: CASSQVQGIGETQYF.

Ten or more counts support this clonotype. The chain employs TRBV11-2 and TRBJ1-5, with no clear D. Germline values: CDR1 SGHAT, CDR2 FQNNGV. With 2 bases removed from V and 10 bases from J, the gap between germline ends came to 24 bases. The CDR3 loop spans 17 amino acids. This CDR3 reads CASSLPQDRPMVFPQHF. The CDR3 region has the DNA TGTGCCAGCAGCTTACCACAAGACCGCCCTATGGTTTTTCCCCAGCATTTT.

In this sample, this clonotype turned up many times. The CDR3 loop is CSVDRGTVAFF. The CDR3 nucleotides read TGCAGCGTTGACCGTGGAACAGTCGCTTTCTTT. This rearrangement joins TRBV29-1 to TRBJ1-1, with D hard to call. Trimming shortened V by 3 bases and J by 11 bases, and 13 bases separated the two germline ends. CDR1 and CDR2 from the germline V gene are SQVTM and ANQGSEA. The CDR3 runs 11 residues.

At least ten counts were recorded for this clonotype. The rearrangement links TRBV20-1 to TRBJ1-4; D call uncertain. CDR1 and CDR2 (germline): DFQATT, SNEGSKA (reference sequence). The CDR3 spans 15 residues. Trimming left V 0 bases short and J 7 bases short, with 15 bases between. The CDR3 loop reads CSARDLAQLTEKLFF. The CDR3, as DNA: TGCAGTGCTAGAGACCTCGCACAGTTAACTGAAAAACTGTTTTTT.

This clonotype was counted a few times. The chain couples TRBV5-1 to TRBJ2-3; 9 positions match TRBD1. Germline assignment: CDR1 SGHRS and CDR2 YFSETQ. The V gene end was trimmed by 0 bases and the J gene end by 4 bases; junction bases not matched to a gene: 6. The CDR3 runs to 16 residues. The DNA of the CDR3 is TGCGCCAGCAGCTTGGCCGGGACAGGGATTCCAGATACGCAGTATTTT. Amino acids: CASSLAGTGIPDTQYF. Together with reference TRBV5-1 and TRBJ2-3, the CDR3 gives the full variable domain: KAGVTQTPRYLIKTRGQQVTLSCSPISGHRSVSWYQQTPGQGLQFLFEYFSETQRNKGNFPGRFSGRQFSNSRSEMNVSTLELGDSALYLCASSLAGTGIPDTQYFGPGTRLTVL.

This clonotype was found a few times. V is TRBV29-1 and J is TRBJ2-5; D possibly corresponds to TRBD2 (6 bases). The CDR3 length is 13 residues. V shed 4 bases and J shed 7 bases, with 16 bases lying between them. The V gene's germline CDR1 is SQVTM and CDR2 ANQGSEA. The CDR3 here is CSVVPGVPGTQYF. The CDR3 DNA follows: TGCAGCGTTGTACCGGGGGTGCCGGGGACCCAGTACTTC.

The table lists this clonotype with many counts. For the CDR3, the DNA is TGCAGCGTTCTATGGGAGAGTGAGACCCAGTACTTC. This translates into CSVLWESETQYF. The chain employs TRBV29-1 and TRBJ2-5; possibly TRBD2 for D (5 bases). Trimming left V 5 bases short and J 5 bases short, with 12 bases between. Germline V lookup: CDR1 SQVTM, CDR2 ANQGSEA. The CDR3 covers 12 residues.

This clonotype came up many times. The chain combines TRBV20-1 with TRBJ2-7; weak D call: TRBD2 (7 bases). The V end was cut by 6 bases, the J end by 3 bases, with 18 bases between. The germline CDR1 and CDR2 sequences are DFQATT and SNEGSKA (reference sequence). The CDR3 covers 14 residues. As DNA, the CDR3 is TGCAGTGCCCAGATGGGGGGGGGCGGCTACGAGCAGTACTTC. It encodes CSAQMGGGGYEQYF.

The rearrangement links TRBV20-1 to TRBJ2-1; TRBD2 aligns across 10 bases. CDR3 length: 17 amino acids. From germline, CDR1 is DFQATT and CDR2 SNEGSKA (reference sequence). V gave up 3 bases and J gave up 6 bases; unmatched junction bases: 14. CDR3 amino acids: CSARFFGLAGAPNEQFF. The CDR3, as DNA: TGCAGTGCTAGGTTTTTCGGCCTAGCGGGGGCTCCCAATGAGCAGTTCTTC.

The sample holds many counts of this clonotype. The rearrangement uses TRBV6-6 and TRBJ2-7, with 8 nucleotides matching TRBD2. Germline CDR1 reads MNHNY; CDR2 reads SVGAGI (reference sequence). V dropped 10 bases and J dropped 6; count of bases not matched to a gene: 11. CDR3 length: 13 amino acids. DNA of the CDR3: TGTGCCACCACCTCGGGGGGGTCGCGCGAGCAGTACTTC. Translation: CATTSGGSREQYF.

This clonotype was detected many times. The rearrangement joins TRBV7-8 to TRBJ2-1; D possibly corresponds to TRBD2 (5 bases). Germline V CDR1 and CDR2: SGHVS, FQNEAQ. The CDR3 sequence is 14 residues long. The V and J ends lost 1 base and 10 bases respectively, with 14 bases between them. The CDR3 loop reads CASSLDGGRPEQFF. The CDR3 DNA reads TGTGCCAGCAGCTTAGATGGAGGCCGCCCGGAGCAGTTCTTC.

CDR3: CASSLAPGAFHVNEQFF. The DNA for the CDR3 is TGCGCCAGCAGCTTGGCGCCAGGGGCCTTCCATGTTAATGAGCAGTTCTTC. The chain employs TRBV5-1 and TRBJ2-1; possible D gene TRBD1, 6 bases. The CDR3 runs to 17 residues. Germline lookup yields CDR1 SGHRS and CDR2 YFSETQ. Trimming removed 0 bases from V and 7 bases from J, with 20 bases in between. The whole variable domain, remainder taken from reference TRBV5-1 and TRBJ2-1, is KAGVTQTPRYLIKTRGQQVTLSCSPISGHRSVSWYQQTPGQGLQFLFEYFSETQRNKGNFPGRFSGRQFSNSRSEMNVSTLELGDSALYLCASSLAPGAFHVNEQFFGPGTRLTVL.

This chain links TRBV12-5 with TRBJ2-7, with D perhaps matching TRBD1 (6 bases). The CDR3 sequence is 14 residues long. V was pared by 7 bases and J by 6 bases, with 19 bases between. Germline CDR1 reads LGHNT; CDR2 reads FRNRAP. CDR3: CASANRGQRGEQYF. The CDR3 DNA reads TGTGCTAGTGCTAACCGGGGACAAAGGGGCGAGCAGTACTTC.

This clonotype was counted at least ten times. The V and J genes are TRBV12-3 or TRBV12-4 and TRBJ2-5; D might be TRBD1 (6 bases). V lost 6 bases and J lost 4, with 12 bases in between. This CDR3 contains 13 residues. CDR3 sequence reads: CASRQTGTETQYF. The CDR3 DNA follows: TGTGCCAGCAGACAAACAGGGACAGAGACCCAGTACTTC.